The sequence of this T cell receptor beta chain was determined in a study of PD-1 blockade in classical Hodgkin lymphoma. Study conclusions and caveats: A significant rise in TCR diversity by C4D1 was seen for CD4+ but not CD8+ cells. Compared with healthy donors, newly diagnosed patients reportedly showed lower baseline TCR diversity. Patients with an early start, nivolumab under 1 year after ASCT, were excluded.

All patients relapsed after autologous stem cell transplantation, and brentuximab vedotin exposure varied. The CDR3 is 15 amino acids. Germline CDR1 is SGHRS and CDR2 is YFSETQ. J gave up 9 bases and V 6 bases, and 15 bases lay outside the gene matches. The method was immunoSEQ multiplex PCR; TCRdb's version includes in-frame clones alone and lacks a portion of them. The data contain about 58,000 clones, approximately 90% of them singletons. Comment on this clone: Antigen unknown.

The sequence was obtained from a human donor with classical Hodgkin lymphoma. The sample here was peripheral blood mononuclear cells (PBMCs), taken before the second cycle of nivolumab. This chain uses TRBV5-1 with TRBJ1-5; 7 bases line up with TRBD1. CDR3 protein: CASTGRQGGRRPQHF. CDR3 DNA: TGCGCCAGCACGGGGCGGCAGGGGGGTCGACGGCCCCAGCATTTT.